This TCR beta chain was sequenced during a study of blood T cells in healthy people across ages. Overall study context: With template switching, about one barcoded beta molecule was captured per two T cells. Overall study results and limits: The lack of PBMC sorting stopped any conclusive naive versus antigen-experienced comparison. Investigators treated diversity estimates from one million T cells as underestimates.

The authors ran a second PCR of about 7 to 11 cycles using a sample-barcoded 5' primer and a J-beta primer mix. TCRdb independently ran MiXCR on the 5' RACE reads; one entry per CDR3 protein. The data show 850,000 or so distinct CDR3 sequences, with less than 35% seen just once and 15% to 20% held by the top ten. The CDR3 loop spans 14 amino acids. Comments on this clonotype: What it binds is unknown. Germline is not matched at one junction end, which may reflect a read error.

This rearrangement joins TRBV12-3 or TRBV12-4 to TRBJ2-3; D is possibly TRBD1 or TRBD2 (5 bases each). This clonotype was sampled from an elderly woman in good health. Sequenced material: blood. DNA of the CDR3: TGTGCCAGCATCACTAGAGGGGCAACAGATATGCAGTATTTT. Protein: CASITRGATDMQYF.